This T cell receptor (beta chain) was obtained from a study of molecular identifiers for immune sequencing clone quantification. Turning to the study itself: Replicate RNA came from about 20,000 or 100,000 naive CD8 cells and was split five ways, and four parts were sequenced.

This clonotype was seen a handful of times. Its antigen is currently unknown. MiXCR was run by TCRdb on the PCR reads, yielding one entry per CDR3 protein. The sample comprises roughly 40,000 distinct CDR3 sequences, less than 20% of which are singletons, and roughly 7% rests with the top ten. Naive CD8 T cells were sorted as CD8+CD4-CCR7+CD45RA+. Whole-study results and caveats: Whereas clones above 20 RNA copies held under 1% of naive-cell molecules, they held over 97% of effector molecules. Highly expanded clone sizes could be underestimated through barcode sharing by identical TCR molecules.

Input material: naive CD8+ T cells from blood, with Jurkat cell RNA spiked in. Subset: FACS-sorted CD8+CD4-CCR7+CD45RA+ naive T cells. The receptor's source is a human donor in good health. Some libraries in this study had Jurkat cell RNA spiked in.

As DNA, the CDR3 is TGTGCCAGCAGCTTTGACGGAGAGACCCAGTACTTC. Amino acids: CASSFDGETQYF. V gene TRBV13 combines with J gene TRBJ2-5; D gene uncertain. From germline, CDR1 is PRHDT and CDR2 FYEKMQ (reference sequence). This CDR3 has 12 residues. Trimming stripped 3 bases from V and 4 bases from J, with 6 bases between.